What follows are 32 T cell receptor beta chains derived from one specimen sequenced in a study of regulatory T cells in long-lasting Graves disease. Sequencing libraries for TCR beta were prepared with iRepertoire HTBI primers and Arm-PCR of CDR3 regions. Each CDR3 protein is one row after TCRdb ran MiXCR on the multiplex PCR reads. Altogether roughly 560,000 distinct CDR3 sequences are present, around 13% being singletons, with the ten largest covering about 8.3%. The time point denotes: newly diagnosed GD, antithyroid drugs for less than 3 months. The TCR library was prepared using RNA isolated from PBMCs. This same sample was also part of a study on T cells in Graves' hyperthyroidism and ophthalmopathy.

The sequenced sample was peripheral blood mononuclear cells (PBMCs), obtained at new diagnosis, from a patient treated with antithyroid drugs. The receptors were sampled from a young woman with Graves disease.

This clonotype has at least ten counts. This rearrangement joins TRBV2 to TRBJ2-3; D is perhaps TRBD2 (5 bases). V lost 7 bases and J 8 bases, leaving 16 bases between the germline ends. The germline V gene encodes CDR1 SNHLY and CDR2 FYNNEI. This CDR3 is built from 13 residues. CDR3 loop: CASNLDQAGTQYF. DNA of the CDR3: TGTGCCAGCAATCTAGACCAGGCGGGTACGCAGTATTTT.

Remarks on this clonotype: A read error may be the cause here, since a much bigger clone is one base away. This rearrangement joins TRBV6-2 or TRBV6-3 to TRBJ2-1; unclear D gene. Germline loops: CDR1 MNHEY, CDR2 SVGEGT. V gave up 0 bases and J gave up 4 bases, with 13 bases separating them. CDR3 size: 16 residues. This CDR3 is CASSYSTYRAYNEQFF. CDR3 in DNA: TGTGCCAGCAGTTACTCGACGTATAGAGCATACAATGAGCAGTTCTTC.

This clonotype was observed a handful of times. A far larger clone lies a single base away; this is likely a read error. The V call is TRBV30, the J call TRBJ2-5; D not resolved. Gene TRBJ2-1 matches the end of the DNA better, so the J call may be wrong. There are 11 residues in the CDR3. Germline V gene lookup returns CDR1 GTSNPN and CDR2 SVGIG (reference sequence). CDR3 sequence reads: CAWDSYNGQFF. In DNA, the CDR3 is TGTGCCTGGGACTCCTACAATGGGCAGTTCTTC.

This clonotype was counted ten times or more. V usage is TRBV11-3 and J usage is TRBJ2-3, with 9 bases fitting TRBD2. V trimming: 2 bases; J trimming: 4 bases; junction bases outside the gene matches: 10. Germline V gives CDR1 SGHNT, CDR2 YENEEA. This CDR3 contains 17 residues. CDR3 region: CASSLSPIAGVPDTQYF. The DNA of the CDR3 is TGTGCCAGCAGCTTATCGCCAATAGCGGGAGTGCCAGATACGCAGTATTTT. The variable domain in full, with the rest retrieved from reference TRBV11-3 and TRBJ2-3, is EAGVVQSPRYKIIEKKQPVAFWCNPISGHNTLYWYLQNLGQGPELLIRYENEEAVDDSQLPKDRFSAERLKGVDSTLKIQPAELGDSAVYLCASSLSPIAGVPDTQYFGPGTRLTVL.

The table lists this clonotype with a few counts. This chain uses TRBV20-1 with TRBJ1-5, with D possibly matching TRBD1 (6 bases). From germline, CDR1 is DFQATT and CDR2 SNEGSKA (reference sequence). Deletions cut 5 bases from V and 5 bases from J, with 10 bases between. This CDR3 spans 12 amino acids. DNA of the CDR3: TGCAGTGCTGCAGGGGATGATCAGCCCCAGCATTTT. Amino acid sequence: CSAAGDDQPQHF.

The table lists this clonotype with many counts. The J gene is TRBJ1-2, the V gene TRBV6-2 or TRBV6-3; D gene unclear. V was trimmed by 0 bases and J by 8 bases, leaving 10 bases between them. The germline gives CDR1 MNHEY, CDR2 SVGEGT. The CDR3 is 13 residues long. For the CDR3, the DNA is TGTGCCAGCAGTTACTCGGGTGGTCTCGGCTACACCTTC. This gives the protein CASSYSGGLGYTF.

J is TRBJ2-7 and V is TRBV5-5; 7 nucleotides agree with TRBD1. V was clipped by 3 bases and J by 0 bases; unmatched bases: 15. CDR3 length: 18 residues. CDR1 is SGHKS and CDR2 is YYEKEE in the germline V gene (reference sequence). Written as DNA, the CDR3 is TGTGCCAGCAGCTCGGACCGGACAGGCCGTTTATTCTCCTACGAGCAGTACTTC. Protein product: CASSSDRTGRLFSYEQYF.

This clonotype was counted only a few times. V is TRBV20-1 and J is TRBJ1-2; no clear D gene. V was clipped by 3 bases and J by 1 base, with 15 bases between them. The CDR3 runs 15 residues. Germline CDR1 reads DFQATT; CDR2 reads SNEGSKA (reference sequence). CDR3 in DNA: TGCAGTGCTAGGCCGTCCAGTAAGATTAACTATGGCTACACCTTC. Protein product: CSARPSSKINYGYTF.

This clonotype was counted at least ten times. The gene calls are TRBV27 and TRBJ1-2; D not resolved. This CDR3 comprises 13 residues. CDR1 MNHEY and CDR2 SMNVEV come from the germline V gene (reference sequence). V was pared by 0 bases and J by 5 bases, with 7 bases between. The CDR3 is CASSLSSLYGYTF. CDR3 sequence (DNA): TGTGCCAGCAGTTTATCCAGCCTATATGGCTACACCTTC.

The DNA of the CDR3 is TGTGCCAGCACTCGGGTCGAACGGGCCGGGGAGCTGTTTTTT. This codes for CASTRVERAGELFF. The chain joins TRBV7-9 to TRBJ2-2, with D unresolved. Germline loops: CDR1 SEHNR, CDR2 FQNEAQ (reference sequence). The CDR3 consists of 14 residues. V was trimmed by 7 bases and J by 6 bases, leaving 15 bases between them.

In its sample, this clonotype was seen many times. The chain has TRBV19 and TRBJ2-4; no clear D gene. CDR3 length: 15 amino acids. Per germline, CDR1 LNHDA and CDR2 SQIVND (reference sequence). With 5 bases removed from V and 6 bases from J, the gap between germline ends came to 17 bases. The CDR3 DNA sequence: TGTGCCAGTAGTGCCTACCATTCTCTTTCAAACATTCAGTACTTC. This translates into CASSAYHSLSNIQYF.

On this clonotype itself: The likely explanation is a read error, given a far larger clone one base away. The J gene is TRBJ2-1, the V gene TRBV28; 8 nucleotides line up with TRBD2. This CDR3 spans 17 amino acids. The germline CDR1 and CDR2 sequences are MDHEN and SYDVKM. V was pared by 3 bases and J by 10 bases, with 17 bases of the junction left unmatched. The DNA of the CDR3 is TGTGCCAGCAGTTTTCGCGGGAGGCCGGACCACGCCTACGAGCAGTTCTTC. It codes for CASSFRGRPDHAYEQFF.

This clonotype was seen many times. V usage is TRBV28 and J usage is TRBJ2-4; D perhaps matches TRBD1 (5 bases). This CDR3 region has 12 residues. The V end was cut by 2 bases, the J end by 7 bases, with 6 bases between. Germline V gene data show CDR1 as MDHEN and CDR2 as SYDVKM. Written as DNA, the CDR3 is TGTGCCAGCAGTTTAGCAGGGAACATTCAGTACTTC. Its protein is CASSLAGNIQYF.

V and J are TRBV7-3 and TRBJ2-1, with D perhaps TRBD2 (6 bases). The ends were cut back, 2 bases at V and 12 bases at J, with 14 bases in the middle. The CDR3 is made up of 13 amino acids. Germline V gene data show CDR1 as SGHTA and CDR2 as FQGTGA. The CDR3 protein is CASSLGSGERQFF. CDR3 DNA sequence: TGTGCCAGCAGCTTAGGGTCGGGAGAGAGGCAGTTCTTC.

This clonotype was seen a few times. The chain is built from TRBV10-1 and TRBJ2-7; the D gene is possibly TRBD2 (6 bases). V lost 0 bases, J lost 3 bases, and 12 bases lay in between. Germline CDR1 reads WNHNN; CDR2 reads SYGVQD (reference sequence). The CDR3 has 15 amino acids. CDR3 nucleotides: TGCGCCAGCAGTGAGTCTTACGGGAGTCGCTACGAGCAGTACTTC. Amino acid sequence: CASSESYGSRYEQYF.

This clonotype was found many times. The junction does not match germline at one end; this may be a read error. The chain couples TRBV7-9 to TRBJ2-1, with a weak D call TRBD2 (6 bases). This CDR3 has 17 residues. Germline V gene lookup returns CDR1 SEHNR and CDR2 FQNEAQ (reference sequence). CDR3 nucleotides: TGTGCCAGCAGCCCCCGCTTACTAGCAGATTCCTTCAATGAGCAGTTCTTC. Residues: CASSPRLLADSFNEQFF.

This clonotype was recorded at least ten times. This chain links TRBV10-3 with TRBJ2-2; D might be TRBD2 (6 bases). In germline, CDR1 is ENHRY, CDR2 SYGVKD. This CDR3 has 13 residues. V shed 8 bases and J shed 5 bases, with 12 bases lying between them. CDR3 amino acids: CAIGGLLTGELFF. The CDR3 nucleotides are TGTGCCATCGGCGGACTACTAACCGGGGAGCTGTTTTTT.

In this sample, this clonotype turned up many times. The rearrangement joins TRBV6-5 to TRBJ1-6; a possible D gene is TRBD1 (5 bases). This CDR3 has 15 amino acids. CDR1 MNHEY and CDR2 SVGAGI come from the germline V gene. The V end lost 0 bases, the J end lost 8 bases, and 11 bases lay between the germline ends. In DNA form, the CDR3 reads TGTGCCAGCAGTTACTCCGGCAGGGATTATTCACCCCTCCACTTT. Protein product: CASSYSGRDYSPLHF.

Notes on this clonotype: A read error may explain this, as a much larger clone is one base away. The conserved phenylalanine or tryptophan is not found at the CDR3 terminus, so this likely reflects a read error. The V gene is TRBV7-2, the J gene TRBJ2-1, with TRBD2 matching 8 bases. This CDR3 is built from 15 residues. The V segment lost 1 base and the J segment 6 bases; nucleotides outside the gene matches: 5. Germline loops: CDR1 SGHTA, CDR2 FQGNSA. CDR3 sequence (DNA): TGTGCCAGCAGCTTAGGTCGGGGGGGGGGCAATGAGCAGTTCGTC. It specifies CASSLGRGGGNEQFV.

Many counts were recorded for this clonotype. V is TRBV7-9 and J is TRBJ1-2; 9 nucleotides agree with TRBD1. The CDR3 covers 14 residues. Germline CDR1 reads SEHNR; CDR2 reads FQNEAQ (reference sequence). V shed 7 bases and J 5 bases; nucleotides not matched to a gene: 8. The CDR3 DNA follows: TGTGCCAGCAATGAAGGACAGGGGCCTTATGGCTACACCTTC. Translating it yields CASNEGQGPYGYTF.

The CDR3 bases are TGTGCCAGCATTAGACAGGGTGGCGGTCAGCCCCAGCATTTT. Protein product: CASIRQGGGQPQHF. This chain connects TRBV28 to TRBJ1-5; 7 positions agree with TRBD1. Germline lookup yields CDR1 MDHEN and CDR2 SYDVKM. V shed 7 bases and J 6 bases; nucleotides not matched to a gene: 9. The CDR3 runs to 14 residues.

This clonotype was seen more than once but under ten times. This may be a read error, as it is one base from a much larger clone. The V and J genes are TRBV15 and TRBJ1-1, with 8 bases aligning to TRBD1. Germline loops: CDR1 LNHNV, CDR2 YYDKDF (reference sequence). The CDR3 length is 15 residues. This chain's CDR3 is CAASRRTGQNTEAFF. CDR3 DNA: TGTGCCGCCAGCAGAAGGACAGGGCAAAACACTGAAGCTTTCTTT.

This chain connects TRBV7-8 to TRBJ1-6, with TRBD1 as a possible D gene (5 bases). V was shortened by 3 bases and J by 10 bases, with 19 bases between the two germline ends. Per germline, CDR1 SGHVS and CDR2 FQNEAQ. CDR3 length equals 16 residues. The CDR3 sequence is CASSFSGTEVGSPLHF. CDR3 DNA: TGTGCCAGCAGCTTTTCCGGGACGGAAGTCGGGTCACCCCTCCACTTT.

This clonotype was recorded a few times. This chain links TRBV28 with TRBJ2-1, with no clear D. The CDR3 totals 12 residues. V lost 6 bases to trimming and J lost 7 bases, with 10 bases between them. Germline V gene sequence: CDR1 MDHEN, CDR2 SYDVKM. Here the CDR3 reads CASSSRGNEQFF. The CDR3 nucleotides are TGTGCCAGCAGCTCCCGTGGGAATGAGCAGTTCTTC.

This clonotype was observed at least ten times. The V call is TRBV20-1, the J call TRBJ1-1; weak D call: TRBD1 (6 bases). Trimming removed 6 bases at V and 1 base at J, with 9 bases between. This CDR3 region has 12 residues. Germline V gene sequence: CDR1 DFQATT, CDR2 SNEGSKA (reference sequence). CDR3 protein: CSAVQGNTEAFF. Here the CDR3 DNA reads TGCAGTGCCGTACAGGGGAACACTGAAGCTTTCTTT.

In its sample, this clonotype was seen many times. The J gene is TRBJ2-2, the V gene TRBV7-2; D ambiguous. The V and J ends lost 1 base and 6 bases respectively, with 9 bases between them. The CDR3 contains 14 residues. Germline loops: CDR1 SGHTA, CDR2 FQGNSA. CDR3 DNA sequence: TGTGCCAGCAGCTTAGAGCCTAGGTCCGGGGAGCTGTTTTTT. Its protein product is CASSLEPRSGELFF.

The table lists this clonotype with many counts. CDR3 residues: CASSGTGRNTEAFF. The CDR3 nucleotides are TGTGCCAGCTCAGGGACAGGACGGAACACTGAAGCTTTCTTT. The rearrangement uses TRBV28 and TRBJ1-1, with 8 positions matching TRBD1. The trim removed 8 bases at V and 1 base at J, leaving 6 bases unmatched. The germline gives CDR1 MDHEN, CDR2 SYDVKM. The CDR3 has 14 residues. The complete variable domain, with remaining parts taken from reference TRBV28 and TRBJ1-1, reads DVKVTQSSRYLVKRTGEKVFLECVQDMDHENMFWYRQDPGLGLRLIYFSYDVKMKEKGDIPEGYSVSREKKERFSLILESASTNQTSMYLCASSGTGRNTEAFFGQGTRLTVV.

This clonotype was observed at least ten times. The V gene is TRBV11-2, the J gene TRBJ1-6; a possible D gene is TRBD1 (5 bases). The CDR3 is 14 amino acids. Trimming left V 4 bases short and J 10 bases short, with 14 bases between. CDR1 SGHAT and CDR2 FQNNGV come from the germline V gene. CDR3 region: CASSSGPLGSPLHF. The CDR3 coding sequence is TGTGCCAGCAGCTCGGGACCCCTGGGGTCACCCCTCCACTTT.

The table lists this clonotype with a few counts. This chain connects TRBV3-1 to TRBJ2-6, with D unclear. Trimming left V 1 base short and J 3 bases short, with 28 bases between. The germline CDR1 and CDR2 sequences are LGHDT and YNNKEL (reference sequence). This CDR3 spans 22 amino acids. CDR3 DNA: TGTGCCAGCAGCCAAGGGCTGACTTCCCGCGGTACCGCCACAAGTGGGGCCAACGTCCTGACTTTC. Translation gives CASSQGLTSRGTATSGANVLTF.

This clonotype came up many times. The chain joins TRBV6-2 or TRBV6-3 to TRBJ1-1; D not resolved. There are 14 residues in the CDR3. CDR1 is MNHEY and CDR2 is SVGEGT in the germline V gene. V was pared by 2 bases and J by 7 bases, with 14 bases between. The CDR3: CASSYRPGSGEAFF. CDR3 DNA: TGTGCCAGCAGTTACAGGCCTGGCAGCGGTGAAGCTTTCTTT.

This clonotype was seen repeatedly, ten times or more. The V gene is TRBV3-1, the J gene TRBJ1-5; D gene unclear. V was pared by 0 bases and J by 7 bases, with 16 bases between. The germline CDR1 and CDR2 sequences are LGHDT and YNNKEL (reference sequence). The CDR3 length is 16 residues. The CDR3 loop reads CASSQDHRVPYQPQHF. For the CDR3, the DNA is TGTGCCAGCAGCCAAGATCACCGGGTCCCTTACCAGCCCCAGCATTTT.

This clonotype was counted a single time. It may be a read error: a sequence one base away is much more abundant. The CDR3 loop reads CASTSSGGENSYNEQSF. CDR3 coding DNA: TGTGCCAGCACCTCCTCGGGGGGAGAGAACTCCTACAATGAGCAGTCCTTC. The rearrangement links TRBV12-3 or TRBV12-4 to TRBJ2-1; 7 bases are shared with TRBD2. This CDR3 has 17 amino acids.